This T cell receptor (beta chain) appears in the sequencing data of a study of cytomegalovirus exposure and HLA in healthy donors (dated by TCRdb to about 2017). As for the study more broadly: According to an earlier analysis of several hundred of the donors, roughly 180 million T cells yielded roughly 100 million unique TCR beta sequences and roughly 280 Gb of sequence data. About 330 gigabases of sequencing data and 70 million to 100 million unique TCR sequences made up an early release that covered 640 HLA-typed donors. Of the 300 to 500 genotyped donors, approximately 81% were placed in the genetic ancestry cluster associated with self-reported Caucasian donors. The study aimed to test whether cataloging public T cell receptors could reveal signatures of past pathogen exposure. The T cell repertoires of 666 subjects were profiled by immunosequencing and related to cytomegalovirus serostatus. In addition to the first cohort of about 650 subjects, a separate validation cohort of 120 different subjects was used. To predict cytomegalovirus infection status, the study brought together high-throughput TCR immunosequencing, statistical association of individual TCRs with disease status, and machine learning. A later analysis re-analyzed previously published TCR beta repertoires from 666 donors and added high-resolution HLA genotyping to study TCR occurrence patterns. The later analysis used no new phenotypic data to find candidate immune exposures, relying instead on TCR beta sequences and their occurrence across donors. An earlier analysis of several hundred of the donors used high-throughput TCR beta sequencing to judge whether each TCR beta V gene segment behaved as functional or pseudogenic. Alongside the repertoire data, information on donor age, sex, ethnicity and CMV serostatus was compiled. A later genetic analysis took genome-wide SNP genotypes for about 55% of the 666 donors and used that subset as a discovery cohort. Every discovery cohort repertoire had been produced on one sequencing platform. HLA typing included class I and class II loci at four-digit resolution. Typing coverage varied by locus: about 620-630 donors for A, B, C, DRB1 and DQB1; 522 for DQA1; 606 for DPA1; 400 to 480 for DPB1. About five DR-DQ haplotypes were treated as single units for association and clustering because of strong linkage in the cohort. On average, about 240,000 unique TCR beta nucleotide sequences were sequenced per donor among 398 genotyped donors of the cohort, with roughly 18% of those sequences being non-productive.

Here is what the overall study found, with its caveats: According to a later analysis, most CMV-associated TCR beta chains appeared to be HLA-restricted, and the HLA associations seemed to be driven largely by CMV exposure. Assigning TCR associations to individual alleles was difficult when HLA alleles, especially DR and DQ, strongly co-occurred. Immune exposure information for the cohort was limited to CMV serostatus. The sequencing pipeline was judged likely to have produced a cluster of highly shared sequence variants as a technical artifact. According to the authors, the approach could potentially be generalized to other disease states and immunological phenotypes. An association between a missense DCLRE1C variant and V-gene and J-gene trimming of TCR beta chains was found in a later genetic analysis and replicated in an independent cohort. This cohort had only TCR beta chains sequenced, and the lack of alpha or paired-chain data limited which features could be detected. The 87-base-pair reads could not distinguish some IMGT-functional V segments, including TRBV6-2 and TRBV6-3, so those segments were excluded. While some public TCRs were present in many individuals, most TCR sequences turned up only very rarely across donors. Specific HLA alleles were associated with roughly 17,000 TCR beta sequences at a false discovery rate of 0.05 in a later analysis. A few of the identified cytomegalovirus-associated TCR beta chains were confirmed in vitro to be specific for cytomegalovirus antigens. Several of the top co-occurrence clusters appeared to be linked to parvovirus B19, influenza, CMV and Epstein-Barr virus, according to a later analysis. In an earlier analysis of around 600 of the donors, most TCR beta V segments were observed in productive rearrangements about 90% or about 30% of the time, broadly matching IMGT annotations. The classifier was reported to diagnose cytomegalovirus status with high specificity and sensitivity in both the original cohort and the validation cohort. A further reported finding was that TCR beta sequences accurately predicted the HLA-A and HLA-B alleles for most subjects in the first cohort. According to a later analysis, TCR association rates differed among HLA loci, with DRB1 alleles showing the most associated TCRs and HLA-C alleles showing the fewest. Because counts were too low, fewer than 20 rarely observed V segments, including chromosome 9 orphons, were excluded from the earlier analysis of several hundred of the donors. Linkage disequilibrium might explain the correlated functional status among segregating V segments, but an unknown experimental factor could not be excluded. In the study, roughly 160 TCR beta chains were listed as associated with cytomegalovirus. Because HLA typing was unavailable for some donors at each locus, only the typed subset was used in association tests. Compared with equally common non-associated chains, HLA-associated TCR beta chains in a later analysis were more clonally expanded and had lower generation probabilities. The presence/absence analyses assumed that sequencing depth was roughly uniform across donors, and that assumption may not be true. In a later genetic analysis, fewer N-insertions in productive TCRs were reported among donors in an Asian-associated ancestry cluster than the roughly 640-donor mean.

V is cut back by 4 bases and J by 2 bases, with 4 bases in the junction unmatched. According to the germline V gene (reference sequence), CDR1 reads SGHNT and CDR2 reads YYREEE. From cysteine to phenylalanine, the CDR3 is 16 amino acids long. Just CDR3 DNA is preserved here, 48 bases in frame from base 1. The library was built by means of the immunoSEQ multiplex PCR assay. For the multiplex PCR, a mixture combining 60 forward primers for TCR Vbeta segments and 13 reverse primers for TCR Jbeta segments was used. The CDR3 region of rearranged TCR beta genes was amplified from genomic DNA with a multiplex PCR assay. The amplified TCR beta libraries were sequenced on the Illumina HiSeq System as 87-base-pair reads. Under the source paper's analysis protocol: A later analysis tallied roughly 76 million unique TCR beta chains across the 550 to 850 repertoires, and some 10 million of those chains were shared by two or more donors. A nearest-neighbor algorithm error-corrected the raw reads and collapsed the reads into unique sequences, merging closely related sequences to remove PCR and sequencing errors. Alignment of CDR3 sequences to IMGT reference sequences was used to assign V, D and J gene segments. For a sequence to be retained, a match of at least six nucleotides to both a V gene segment and a J gene segment was required. Rearrangements were classified as productive when the CDR3 lacked stop codons and remained in frame with V and J, and all other rearrangements were classified as non-productive. Following IMGT convention, CDR3 was defined as the stretch from the second conserved V-encoded cysteine to the conserved J-encoded phenylalanine. Sequences without an unambiguous match to a single V gene segment were excluded from the earlier analysis of 450 to 650 of the donors. In an earlier analysis of almost 600 of the donors, a V segment was called functional when productive rearrangements were above 56.7%, and segregating when the standard deviation between donors exceeded 5%. To diagnose cytomegalovirus status from the catalog of TCR beta chain sequences, a statistical classification framework was built. V and J gene assignment, in a later analysis, came from comparing TCR nucleotide sequences with IMGT/GENE-DB human TR gene sequences. Using the TCRdist pipeline, a later analysis assigned CDR3 sequences along with most-parsimonious VDJ recombination scenarios. A later analysis defined each TCR beta chain by its CDR3 amino acid sequence plus V-gene family, and excluded reads lacking a unique V-gene family. As a way to deal with suspected cross-contamination and a sequencing artifact, a later analysis dropped more than 500 nucleotide sequences that were highly shared and had low generation probability. In a later analysis, a clonal expansion index for each public chain was calculated from normalized within-repertoire ranks of inferred template counts. In a later analysis, generation probabilities were computed with a VDJ recombination model fitted to out-of-frame rearrangements, and the resulting probabilities were checked against IGoR. Hypergeometric tests were used in a later analysis to score TCR-TCR, TCR-HLA and TCR-CMV co-occurrence, with a repertoire-size bias correction applied to the TCR pairs. A later analysis estimated false discovery rates by permuting HLA or CMV assignments 20 times. In a later analysis, co-occurring TCRs were grouped using DBSCAN, with TCRdist sequence similarity added in when clustering inside HLA-allele-positive subsets. Repertoires with fewer than 30,000 or more than 120,000 public chains were left out of co-occurrence clustering, as were five repertoires with anomalous nucleotide sharing. Not all clones reach the TCRdb copy of this immuneACCESS table, which keeps in-frame sequences only. Checked studies attribute under half of the gap to unresolved V genes and leave the rest unexplained. Clonal size and the V and J genes are those of that table, whereas D and trimming came from the DNA. The sample table records some 180,000 clones; 75% to 90% of these occur just once. Approximately 1.3% of the sample is in the top ten clones.

The cohort comprised 666 healthy bone marrow donors. Cohort members were all nominally healthy when sampled, although unrecorded immune exposures were likely present. The donor was CMV seropositive and was included in the group of approximately 300 seropositive cohort members. A peripheral blood sample was collected from each donor, and TCR beta sequencing was performed on peripheral blood mononuclear cells. The Qiagen DNeasy Blood Extraction Kit was used to extract genomic DNA from the blood cell samples. As regards this clone: This receptor's antigen is unknown. No base quality values were provided; no much bigger clone lies one nucleotide off. Other DNA sequences in this sample translate to the same CDR3.

This sequence was found in a girl under 18 in good health and CMV-seropositive. Sequencing input: PBMCs. Recombination joined TRBV5-4 with TRBJ2-2; 11 junctional bases match TRBD2. CDR3 region: CASSLGTSGNTGELFF. The bases are TGTGCCAGCAGCCTCGGGACTAGCGGAAACACCGGGGAGCTGTTTTTT. The full variable domain, with segments outside the CDR3 supplied by the reference TRBV5-4 and TRBJ2-2 proteins, appears as ETGVTQSPTHLIKTRGQQVTLRCSSQSGHNTVSWYQQALGQGPQFIFQYYREEENGRGNFPPRFSGLQFPNYSSELNVNALELDDSALYLCASSLGTSGNTGELFFGEGSRLTVL.